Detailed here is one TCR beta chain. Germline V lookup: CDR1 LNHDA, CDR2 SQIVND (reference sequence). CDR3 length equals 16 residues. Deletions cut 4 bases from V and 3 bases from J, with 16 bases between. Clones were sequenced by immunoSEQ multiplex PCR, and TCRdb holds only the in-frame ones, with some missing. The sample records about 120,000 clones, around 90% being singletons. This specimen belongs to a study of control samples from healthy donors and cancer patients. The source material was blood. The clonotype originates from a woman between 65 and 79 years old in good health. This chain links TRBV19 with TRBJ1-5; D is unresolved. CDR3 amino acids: CASSTSSRSANQPQHF. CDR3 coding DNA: TGTGCCAGTAGTACCTCCTCTAGGTCGGCCAATCAGCCCCAGCATTTT.